The 17 T cell receptor beta chains given below trace back to one sample, sequenced in a study of T cells after yellow fever vaccination. TCRdb re-called the 5' RACE reads with MiXCR, one entry per CDR3 protein. In the table there are 500,000 to 650,000 distinct CDR3 sequences, about a sixth of which are singletons. Sequenced here: PBMCs, sampled 4 to 6 days after the first yellow fever vaccination. The receptors originated from a man aged 18 to 29 who received the YFV17D yellow fever vaccine.

V and J are TRBV28 and TRBJ2-3, with D possibly matching TRBD2 (5 bases). The CDR3 totals 15 residues. V lost 2 bases, J lost 4 bases, and 13 bases lay in between. From germline, CDR1 is MDHEN and CDR2 SYDVKM. Here the CDR3 reads CASSLKASFADTQYF. In DNA, the CDR3 is TGTGCCAGCAGTTTAAAGGCTAGCTTCGCAGATACGCAGTATTTT.

The chain is built from TRBV5-1 and TRBJ1-5; 8 nucleotides line up with TRBD1. The CDR3 consists of 13 residues. The V gene's germline CDR1 is SGHRS and CDR2 YFSETQ. The ends lost 4 bases at V and 9 bases at J; junction bases unmatched: 6. CDR3 protein: CASSHDRGLPQHF. The CDR3 DNA sequence: TGCGCCAGCAGCCACGACAGGGGACTGCCCCAGCATTTT.

This clonotype was seen a handful of times. The chain carries TRBV12-3 or TRBV12-4 and TRBJ1-1; no firm D call. The V gene lost 1 base and the J gene lost 1 base, with 10 bases spanning the gap. The CDR3 runs 15 residues. This chain's CDR3 is CASSLGGQRNTEAFF. The CDR3 bases are TGTGCCAGCAGTTTAGGAGGTCAGCGGAACACTGAAGCTTTCTTT.

This clonotype has just one count. The chain combines TRBV6-1 with TRBJ1-2; D ambiguous. The CDR3 runs to 18 residues. Germline CDR1 and CDR2: MNHNS and SASEGT. The V end lost 2 bases, the J end lost 1 base, and 20 bases lay between the germline ends. CDR3 in DNA: TGTGCCAGCAGTGAATCCAGGCCGGGTGCCGAGATTAACTATGGCTACACCTTC. Its translation: CASSESRPGAEINYGYTF.

This clonotype has more than one count but fewer than ten. The chain employs TRBV20-1 and TRBJ2-2, with a weak D call TRBD2 (6 bases). This CDR3 is 15 amino acids long. The V gene's germline CDR1 is DFQATT and CDR2 SNEGSKA (reference sequence). Deletions cut 2 bases from V and 4 bases from J, with 14 bases between. In DNA form, the CDR3 reads TGCAGTGCTAGACGAAGGGAAGCGGGCACCGGGGAGCTGTTTTTT. It is translated as CSARRREAGTGELFF.

This clonotype was found a few times. The V and J genes are TRBV6-2 or TRBV6-3 and TRBJ1-5; D might be TRBD1 (6 bases). The CDR3 has 15 amino acids. Germline V gene lookup returns CDR1 MNHEY and CDR2 SVGEGT. V was clipped by 5 bases and J by 1 base, with 12 bases between them. CDR3: CASSTGRSSNQPQHF. CDR3 in DNA: TGTGCCAGCAGTACAGGGAGATCCAGCAATCAGCCCCAGCATTTT.

There are a few counts of this clonotype. The CDR3 region is CASSEFRDSYGYTF. CDR3 in DNA: TGTGCCAGCTCAGAATTCCGCGACAGTTATGGCTACACCTTC. V gene TRBV18 combines with J gene TRBJ1-2; D possibly corresponds to TRBD1 (5 bases). With 5 bases removed from V and 5 bases from J, the gap between germline ends came to 15 bases. This CDR3 contains 14 residues. CDR1 is KGHSH and CDR2 is LQKENI in the germline V gene.

The CDR3, as DNA: TGTGCCAGCAGTGAAAGTAGGTACGAGCAGTACGTC. This codes for CASSESRYEQYV. V is TRBV2 and J is TRBJ2-7; D is unresolved. In germline, CDR1 is SNHLY, CDR2 FYNNEI. V was clipped by 2 bases and J by 4 bases, with 6 bases between them. CDR3 size: 12 residues.

This clonotype was detected ten times or more. This CDR3 is CASSPQGLNTEAFF. The DNA for the CDR3 is TGTGCCAGCTCACCTCAGGGACTGAACACTGAAGCTTTCTTT. The chain links TRBV18 to TRBJ1-1; tentatively, D is TRBD1 (5 bases). Germline CDR1 is KGHSH and CDR2 is LQKENI. CDR3 length: 14 residues. V gave up 3 bases and J gave up 0 bases, with 8 bases separating them.

This clonotype appeared many times. The chain couples TRBV12-3 or TRBV12-4 to TRBJ2-1, with D perhaps matching TRBD1 (5 bases). CDR3 length equals 16 residues. V was cut by 7 bases and J by 0 bases, with 16 bases left in between. The DNA for the CDR3 is TGTGCCAGCACCGGAAAAGGGGCTTACTCCTACAATGAGCAGTTCTTC. This encodes CASTGKGAYSYNEQFF.

This clonotype was counted between two and nine times. This chain uses TRBV2 with TRBJ2-5, with 8 bases lining up with TRBD2. CDR3 length: 14 amino acids. Germline V CDR1 and CDR2: SNHLY, FYNNEI. Unmatched junction bases numbered 8, after V lost 6 bases and J lost 5 bases. CDR3 bases: TGTGCCAGCAGCCCCGGGACTAGAATCGAGACCCAGTACTTC. Encoded protein: CASSPGTRIETQYF.

In its sample, this clonotype was seen a few times. The chain employs TRBV5-1 and TRBJ2-3, with 7 bases that match TRBD1. The CDR3 totals 13 residues. Germline CDR1 SGHRS, CDR2 YFSETQ. J lost 1 base, V lost 5 bases, and 1 base had no gene match. The CDR3 coding sequence is TGCGCCAGCAGTGGGACAGGCACAGATACGCAGTATTTT. Protein: CASSGTGTDTQYF.

V and J are TRBV7-6 and TRBJ1-1, with TRBD1 as a possible D gene (6 bases). The CDR3 contains 14 residues. CDR1 is SGHVS, CDR2 FNYEAQ, per germline. V lost 1 base to trimming and J lost 7 bases, with 13 bases between them. In DNA, the CDR3 is TGTGCCAGCAGCTTAGTGGTAGGGGGGAATGAAGCTTTCTTT. Protein product: CASSLVVGGNEAFF.

The chain joins TRBV9 to TRBJ1-6; D possibly corresponds to TRBD1 (5 bases). This CDR3 region has 17 residues. The ends were cut back, 0 bases at V and 7 bases at J, with 17 bases in the middle. The V gene's germline CDR1 is SGDLS and CDR2 YYNGEE. In nucleotides, the CDR3 is TGTGCCAGCAGCGTAGCTTCGCAGGGCGGTAAGAATTCACCCCTCCACTTT. Its translation is CASSVASQGGKNSPLHF. Full variable domain (remainder filled in from reference TRBV9 and TRBJ1-6): DSGVTQTPKHLITATGQRVTLRCSPRSGDLSVYWYQQSLDQGLQFLIQYYNGEERAKGNILERFSAQQFPDLHSELNLSSLELGDSALYFCASSVASQGGKNSPLHFGNGTRLTVT.

The chain is built from TRBV5-4 and TRBJ1-2; no clear D gene. The V end was cut by 7 bases, the J end by 0 bases, with 10 bases between. Germline loops: CDR1 SGHNT, CDR2 YYREEE (reference sequence). The CDR3 has 13 residues. The CDR3 here is CASRLKANYGYTF. The CDR3 DNA follows: TGTGCCAGCCGCCTGAAAGCTAACTATGGCTACACCTTC.

This clonotype has more than one count but fewer than ten. This sequence joins TRBV2 and TRBJ2-2, with no clear D. Trimming removed 6 bases from V and 6 bases from J, with 11 bases in between. Per the germline V gene, CDR1 is SNHLY and CDR2 is FYNNEI. This CDR3 is built from 13 residues. CDR3 in amino acids: CASRVAVAGELFF. CDR3 DNA: TGTGCCAGCAGGGTCGCGGTGGCCGGGGAGCTGTTTTTT.

The chain links TRBV7-9 to TRBJ2-5; maybe TRBD2 (6 bases). V shed 5 bases and J shed 2 bases, with 12 bases lying between them. Germline V gives CDR1 SEHNR, CDR2 FQNEAQ (reference sequence). There are 14 residues in the CDR3. CDR3 DNA: TGTGCCAGCAGCCCTGGGGGGATTCAAGAGACCCAGTACTTC. This translates into CASSPGGIQETQYF. Using reference TRBV7-9 and TRBJ2-5 for the parts outside the CDR3, the full variable domain is DTGVSQNPRHKITKRGQNVTFRCDPISEHNRLYWYRQTLGQGPEFLTYFQNEAQLEKSRLLSDRFSAERPKGSFSTLEIQRTEQGDSAMYLCASSPGGIQETQYFGPGTRLLVL.